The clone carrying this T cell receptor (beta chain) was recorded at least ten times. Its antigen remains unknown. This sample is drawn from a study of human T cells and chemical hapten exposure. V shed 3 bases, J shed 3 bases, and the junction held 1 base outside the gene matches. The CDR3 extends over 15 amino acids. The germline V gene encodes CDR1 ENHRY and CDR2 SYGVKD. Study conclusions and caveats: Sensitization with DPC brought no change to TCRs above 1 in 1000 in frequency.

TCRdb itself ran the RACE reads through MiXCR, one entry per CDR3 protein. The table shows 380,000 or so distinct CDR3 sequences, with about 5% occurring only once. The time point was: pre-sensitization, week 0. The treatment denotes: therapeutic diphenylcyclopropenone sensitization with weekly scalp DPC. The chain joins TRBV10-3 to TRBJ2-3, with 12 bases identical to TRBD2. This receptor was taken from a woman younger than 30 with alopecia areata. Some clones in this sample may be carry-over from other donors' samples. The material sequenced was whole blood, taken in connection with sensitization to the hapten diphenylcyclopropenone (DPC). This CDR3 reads CAISETSGGTDTQYF. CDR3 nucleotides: TGTGCCATCAGTGAAACTAGCGGGGGGACAGATACGCAGTATTTT.